The entry below gives a single T cell receptor (beta chain) sequence along with its context. Its antigen is unknown. No qualities accompany the bases; no much larger clone lies one base away. The data were obtained in a study of glioma-infiltrating T cells after dendritic cell vaccination (dated by TCRdb to the mid-2010s). About the study as a whole: The cohort included some 15 glioblastoma patients drawn from Phase I and II dendritic cell vaccination trials, of whom 9 were newly diagnosed and 6 had recurrent disease. Between the early 2000s and the early 2010s, the patients were given dendritic cell vaccination pulsed with autologous tumor lysate. The vaccine was prepared from monocyte-derived dendritic cells that were cultured for approximately seven days with IL-4 and GM-CSF and then pulsed overnight with autologous tumor lysate. Patients received three intradermal dendritic cell vaccine injections at biweekly intervals in the arm below the axilla. In glioblastoma patients vaccinated with dendritic cells, deep sequencing of TCR beta CDR3 regions served to measure tumor-infiltrating lymphocyte content and to compare repertoires between tumor and blood. Survival after dendritic cell vaccination was correlated with TCR sequencing metrics, including TIL content and tumor-blood repertoire overlap. The study at large found these results: TCR clonality showed no direct relationship with survival, which suggests that a diverse polyclonal response may matter. The cohort was small and heterogeneous, only a few patients had full blood and tumor sets, and even fewer had initial-recurrent tumor pairs. The response model built on TCR overlap across three groups was characterized as speculative, with prospective validation still needed. After dendritic cell vaccination, a higher estimated pretreatment TIL content predicted longer time to progression and longer overall survival.

Selection of patients required sufficient residual fresh-frozen tumor tissue and over two years of available survival data. None of the glioblastoma patients carried an isocitrate dehydrogenase mutation, although molecular status otherwise varied. PBMC were collected before vaccination, two weeks after the third vaccination, and at tumor progression if progression occurred. The Qiagen DNeasy Blood extraction Kit was used to extract genomic DNA. The immunoSEQ assay amplified TCRB CDR3 regions from about 2 micrograms of genomic DNA, or from all available DNA when less than that amount was available. For multiplex PCR, 60 forward primers for TCR V beta segments and 13 reverse primers for J beta segments were used. To estimate the number of reads per starting template, synthetic control templates were added to each sample at limiting dilution. Sequencing produced 87 bp reads on the Illumina HiSeq System. The authors' analysis ran thus. PCR and sequencing errors were removed by merging closely related sequences with a nearest neighbor algorithm. TCR overlap was measured as the percentage of unique tumor TCR beta sequences also present in the same patient's peripheral blood. TCRdb holds this immuneACCESS table with in-frame rearrangements only. Some clones are missing; in checked studies, unresolved V genes explain under half, and the rest has no known cause. V and J calls and clone size are copied from that table; D and trimming were computed from the DNA. For this sample the table gives nearly 85,000 clones, of which roughly 89% were detected only once. The ten largest clones capture approximately 3.2% of the sample.

Trimming at the junction amounts to 4 bases on V and 0 bases on J, and the germline ends lie 11 bases apart. The germline V gene encodes CDR1 SGHRS and CDR2 YFSETQ. Inclusive of the bounding cysteine and phenylalanine, the CDR3 is 15 residues long. Kept here is only the CDR3 DNA, which spans 45 bases and is read in frame from base 1. The TCR comes from a human donor with glioblastoma. The input for sequencing was blood, taken before dendritic cell vaccination. The rearrangement joined TRBV5-1 to TRBJ1-5, with no confident D gene call. At the DNA level, the sequence is TGCGCCAGCAGCCAAGACGGAGATAGCAATCAGCCCCAGCATTTT. Its translation is CASSQDGDSNQPQHF.